This TCR beta chain was found in a study of radiotherapy plus CTLA-4 blockade in lung cancer. V lost 3 bases and J lost 0, with 11 bases in between. There are 15 residues in the CDR3. Germline CDR1 reads LNHDA; CDR2 reads SQIVND (reference sequence). Profiled with immunoSEQ multiplex PCR; TCRdb holds only in-frame clones, not every one. Among approximately 45,000 clones, roughly 63% were seen once, and the ten largest hold 15% to 20%. The sample here was peripheral blood, taken from a patient treated with radiotherapy plus ipilimumab. The receptor was derived from a human donor with non-small cell lung cancer who had a partial response to radiotherapy plus ipilimumab. This sequence joins TRBV19 and TRBJ2-5, with D unresolved. The CDR3 DNA reads TGTGCCAGTAGTATGCGCCTATCGTACCAAGAGACCCAGTACTTC. It is translated as CASSMRLSYQETQYF.